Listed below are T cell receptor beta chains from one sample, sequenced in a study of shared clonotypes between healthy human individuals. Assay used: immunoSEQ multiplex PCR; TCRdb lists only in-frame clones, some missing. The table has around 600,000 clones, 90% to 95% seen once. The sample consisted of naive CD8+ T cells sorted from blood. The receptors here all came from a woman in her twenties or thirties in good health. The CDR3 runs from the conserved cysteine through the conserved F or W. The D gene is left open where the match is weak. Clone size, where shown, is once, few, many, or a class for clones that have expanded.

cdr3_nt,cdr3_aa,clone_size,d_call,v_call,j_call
TGTGCCAGCTCACCTTCCAGGGAGACGAACACTGAAGCTTTCTTT,CASSPSRETNTEAFF,.,.,TRBV18,TRBJ1-1
TGTGCCAGCCGGGATGCGATGGACATTCAGTACTTC,CASRDAMDIQYF,once,.,TRBV2,TRBJ2-4
TGTGCCAGCAGCCATAGCGGGAGAAATCTCTACGAGCAGTACTTC,CASSHSGRNLYEQYF,.,TRBD2,TRBV5-4,TRBJ2-7
TGCGCCAGCAGCCCCCTAGGCCATACCGGCTACGAGCAGTACTTC,CASSPLGHTGYEQYF,.,.,TRBV5-1,TRBJ2-7
TGTGCCAGCAGTTACTCGACAGGGGACAGCTGGTACGAGCAGTACTTC,CASSYSTGDSWYEQYF,.,TRBD1,TRBV6-5,TRBJ2-7
TGTGCCAGTAGTATCGTGGCAGGCGGAACTTACGAGCAGTACTTC,CASSIVAGGTYEQYF,.,.,TRBV19,TRBJ2-7
TGTGCCAGCAGCCCAGAGGGGTACTATGGCTACACCTTC,CASSPEGYYGYTF,.,.,TRBV5-8,TRBJ1-2
TGTGCCAGCAGCCTATCGGGTCTAGCGGACTCCTACGAGCAGTACTTC,CASSLSGLADSYEQYF,.,TRBD2,TRBV7-9,TRBJ2-7
TGTGCCAGCAGTTTTCTCTACCCCACAGGGATCGGTAAAGAGACCCAGTACTTC,CASSFLYPTGIGKETQYF,.,.,TRBV27,TRBJ2-5
TGTGCCAGCAGCGTAGGGGGAGGCCGCAATCAGCCCCAGCATTTT,CASSVGGGRNQPQHF,.,.,TRBV9,TRBJ1-5
TGTGCCAGCAGTGGGGCCGCTGAAGCTTTCTTT,CASSGAAEAFF,.,.,TRBV2,TRBJ1-1
TGTGCCACCAGCATCTTAGCGGGAGGGCCGGACAATGAGCAGTTCTTC,CATSILAGGPDNEQFF,.,TRBD2,TRBV15,TRBJ2-1
TGTGCCAGTAGTCCTCTTAACCATGAGGACAATCAGCCCCAGCATTTT,CASSPLNHEDNQPQHF,.,.,TRBV19,TRBJ1-5
TGTGCCACCAGCAGTGTACAGACGGACTACGAGCAGTACTTC,CATSSVQTDYEQYF,.,.,TRBV15,TRBJ2-7
TGTGCCAGCAGCTCAGGGCACACTGAAGCTTTCTTT,CASSSGHTEAFF,.,.,TRBV7-9,TRBJ1-1
TGTGCCATCAGTTGGGAGGGGCGGACCGGGGAGCTGTTTTTT,CAISWEGRTGELFF,.,TRBD2,TRBV10-3,TRBJ2-2
TGTGCCAGCAGCTTGGGGACTAGTATCTACGAGCAGTACTTC,CASSLGTSIYEQYF,.,TRBD2,TRBV5-6,TRBJ2-7
TGTGCCAGTTCTAAGAGATCCGGTCCTGGCTACGAGCAGTACTTC,CASSKRSGPGYEQYF,.,.,TRBV19,TRBJ2-7
TGTGCCAGCAGCCCTCCGGGGACAGGGGGTAGCGAGCAGTACTTC,CASSPPGTGGSEQYF,.,TRBD1,TRBV28,TRBJ2-7
TGTGCCAGCAGTTTAACCGGGGCCGACTCCTACGAGCAGTACTTC,CASSLTGADSYEQYF,.,.,TRBV27,TRBJ2-7